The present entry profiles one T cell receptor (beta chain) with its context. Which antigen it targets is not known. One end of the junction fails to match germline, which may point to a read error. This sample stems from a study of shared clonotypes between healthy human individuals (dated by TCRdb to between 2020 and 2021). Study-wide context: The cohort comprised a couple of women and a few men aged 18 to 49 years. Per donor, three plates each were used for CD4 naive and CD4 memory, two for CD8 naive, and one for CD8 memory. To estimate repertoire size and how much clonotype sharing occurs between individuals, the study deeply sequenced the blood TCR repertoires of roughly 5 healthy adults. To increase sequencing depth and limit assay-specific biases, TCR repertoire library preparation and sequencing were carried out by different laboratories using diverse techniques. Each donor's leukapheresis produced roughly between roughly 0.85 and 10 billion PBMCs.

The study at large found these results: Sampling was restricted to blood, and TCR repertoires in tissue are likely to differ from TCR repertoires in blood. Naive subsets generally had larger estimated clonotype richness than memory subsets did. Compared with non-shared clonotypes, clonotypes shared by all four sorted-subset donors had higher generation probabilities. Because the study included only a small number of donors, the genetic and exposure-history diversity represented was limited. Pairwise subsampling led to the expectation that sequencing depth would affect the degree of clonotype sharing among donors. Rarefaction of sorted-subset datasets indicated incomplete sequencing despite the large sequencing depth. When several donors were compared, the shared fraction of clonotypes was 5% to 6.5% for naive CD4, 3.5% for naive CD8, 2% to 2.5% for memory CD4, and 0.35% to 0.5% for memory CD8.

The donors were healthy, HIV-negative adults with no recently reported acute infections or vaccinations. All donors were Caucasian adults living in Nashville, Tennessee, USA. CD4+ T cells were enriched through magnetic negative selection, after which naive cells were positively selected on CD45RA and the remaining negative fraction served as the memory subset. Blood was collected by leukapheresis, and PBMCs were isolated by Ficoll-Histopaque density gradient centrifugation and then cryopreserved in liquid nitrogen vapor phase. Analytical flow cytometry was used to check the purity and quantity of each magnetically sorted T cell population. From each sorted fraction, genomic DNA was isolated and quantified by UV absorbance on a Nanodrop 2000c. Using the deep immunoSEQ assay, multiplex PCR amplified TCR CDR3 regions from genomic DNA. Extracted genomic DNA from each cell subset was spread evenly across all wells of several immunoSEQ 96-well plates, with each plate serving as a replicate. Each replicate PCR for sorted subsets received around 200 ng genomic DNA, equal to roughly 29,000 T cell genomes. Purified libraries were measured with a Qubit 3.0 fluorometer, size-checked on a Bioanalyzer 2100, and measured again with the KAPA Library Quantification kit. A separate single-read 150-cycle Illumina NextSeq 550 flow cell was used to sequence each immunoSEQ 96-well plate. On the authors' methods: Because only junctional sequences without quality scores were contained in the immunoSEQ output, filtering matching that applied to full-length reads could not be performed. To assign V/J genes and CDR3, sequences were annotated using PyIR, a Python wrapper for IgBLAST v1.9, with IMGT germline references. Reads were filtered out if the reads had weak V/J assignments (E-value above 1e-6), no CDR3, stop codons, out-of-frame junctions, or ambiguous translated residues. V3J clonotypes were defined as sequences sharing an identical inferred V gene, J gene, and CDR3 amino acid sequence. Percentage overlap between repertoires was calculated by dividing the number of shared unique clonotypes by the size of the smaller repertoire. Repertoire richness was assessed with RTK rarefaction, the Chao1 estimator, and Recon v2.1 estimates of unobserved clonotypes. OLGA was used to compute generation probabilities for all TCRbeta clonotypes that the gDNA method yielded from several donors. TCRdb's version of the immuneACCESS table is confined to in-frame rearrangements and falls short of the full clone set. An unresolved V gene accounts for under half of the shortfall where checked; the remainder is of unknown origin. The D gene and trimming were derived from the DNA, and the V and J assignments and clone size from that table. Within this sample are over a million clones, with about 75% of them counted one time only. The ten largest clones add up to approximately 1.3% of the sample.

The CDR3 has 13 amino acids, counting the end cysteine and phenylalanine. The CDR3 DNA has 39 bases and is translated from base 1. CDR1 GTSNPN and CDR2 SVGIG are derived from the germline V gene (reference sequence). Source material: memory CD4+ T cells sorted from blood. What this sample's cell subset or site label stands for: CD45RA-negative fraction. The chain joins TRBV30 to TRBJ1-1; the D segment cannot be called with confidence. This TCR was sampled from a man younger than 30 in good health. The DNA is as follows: TGTGCCGGGAGACCCTGGAGGGCCGTAGAAGCTTTCTTT. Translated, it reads CAGRPWRAVEAFF.